The 2 T cell receptor beta chains in this list originate from one sample, sequenced in a study of CD8+ T cells in alopecia areata. The treatment: oral pan-JAK inhibitor, 5-10 mg twice daily. RNA, once extracted, was reverse transcribed into cDNA for use as the sequencing template. Clones were read by immunoSEQ multiplex PCR, and TCRdb kept only the in-frame ones, dropping some. The repertoire consists of over 250,000 clones, with 60% occurring once and the leading ten covering around 0.92%. Sequencing used CD4+ T cells sorted from blood, obtained at week 52, from a patient treated with tofacitinib. These receptors originate from a human donor with alopecia areata.

The CDR3 loop is CASSILSGTGNEQYF. The CDR3 nucleotides read TGTGCCAGTAGTATCCTATCCGGGACAGGGAACGAGCAGTACTTC. The chain joins TRBV19 to TRBJ2-7, with 9 bases fitting TRBD1. Germline assignment: CDR1 LNHDA and CDR2 SQIVND (reference sequence). The junction had 8 bases not matched to a gene; V was cut back by 3 bases and J by 5 bases. The CDR3 sequence is 15 residues long.

In DNA form, the CDR3 reads TGCGCCAGCGAAGGGACAGGGGAGGGCACTGAAGCTTTCTTT. Encoded protein: CASEGTGEGTEAFF. This chain joins TRBV5-1 and TRBJ1-1; 10 bases are a match to TRBD1. This CDR3 spans 14 amino acids. The germline V gene has CDR1 SGHRS and CDR2 YFSETQ. The J segment lost 4 bases and the V segment lost 7 bases, leaving 7 bases of the junction unmatched.